The rows below give T cell receptor beta chains drawn from one sample of a study of immune heterogeneity within non-small cell lung tumors. TCRdb analysed the multiplex PCR reads with MiXCR anew, one entry per CDR3 protein. The data contain 10,000 to 12,000 distinct CDR3 sequences, 25% to 30% of them singletons. Sequencing used lung tumor tissue. These receptors were obtained from a woman between 55 and 75 years old with non-small cell lung cancer. Both conserved end residues are part of each CDR3. A D gene is named only where the DNA matches it firmly. Rows give clone size only sometimes, using once, few, many, or a class for an expanded clone.

D	V	size	J	CDR3	DNA
NA	TRBV20-1	NA	TRBJ2-5	CSARTYRAQATQYF	TGCAGTGCTAGAACGTACAGGGCCCAAGCGACCCAGTACTTC
NA	TRBV19	many	TRBJ1-3	CASSIKAISGNTIYF	TGTGCCAGTAGTATCAAGGCCATCTCTGGAAACACCATATATTTT
TRBD1	TRBV20-1	medium-sized	TRBJ2-2	CSAADRESTNTGELFF	TGCAGTGCAGCGGACAGGGAAAGTACGAACACCGGGGAGCTGTTTTTT
TRBD1	TRBV27	many	TRBJ2-7	CASRQDRTDDYEQYF	TGTGCCAGCAGGCAGGACAGGACCGATGACTACGAGCAGTACTTC
TRBD2	TRBV28	few	TRBJ2-2	CASRGIMRERVGELFF	TGTGCCAGCAGGGGGATAATGCGGGAGCGGGTCGGGGAGCTGTTTTTT
TRBD2	TRBV11-2	many	TRBJ2-1	CASSPRGRARGGEQFF	TGTGCCAGCAGCCCCCGGGGGAGGGCCCGCGGTGGTGAGCAGTTCTTC
NA	TRBV7-9	many	TRBJ1-4	CASSISANEKLFF	TGTGCCAGCAGCATCTCAGCTAATGAAAAACTGTTTTTT
NA	TRBV28	NA	TRBJ1-1	CASSLVRTEAFF	TGTGCCAGCAGTTTAGTTAGAACTGAAGCTTTCTTT
NA	TRBV28	medium-sized	TRBJ1-2	CASSPEGGAGGGYTF	TGTGCCAGCAGCCCTGAGGGAGGGGCCGGGGGCGGCTACACCTTC
NA	TRBV7-2	many	TRBJ2-1	CASSLFSSGVYNEQFF	TGTGCCAGCAGCTTATTTTCCAGCGGAGTATACAATGAGCAGTTCTTC
NA	TRBV7-9	medium-sized	TRBJ2-7	CASSTWQGGDEQYF	TGTGCCAGCAGCACCTGGCAGGGAGGTGACGAGCAGTACTTC
TRBD1	TRBV5-1	many	TRBJ1-2	CASSLDPGQGSGYTF	TGCGCCAGCAGCCTCGATCCGGGACAGGGAAGTGGCTACACCTTC
NA	TRBV7-9	NA	TRBJ1-4	CASSVGGGRGEKLFF	TGTGCCAGCAGTGTTGGAGGGGGGCGAGGTGAAAAACTGTTTTTT
NA	TRBV9	many	TRBJ2-7	CASSVAGTARYEQYF	TGTGCCAGCAGCGTAGCTGGGACCGCCCGCTACGAGCAGTACTTC
NA	TRBV20-1	medium-sized	TRBJ2-3	CSARGWTDTQYF	TGCAGTGCTAGGGGATGGACAGATACGCAGTATTTT
NA	TRBV7-9	many	TRBJ2-1	CASSLSFGRNYNEQFF	TGTGCCAGCAGCTTAAGCTTCGGCAGGAACTACAATGAGCAGTTCTTC
NA	TRBV7-8	few	TRBJ2-1	CASSLLGTWFF	TGTGCCAGCAGCTTATTGGGGACTTGGTTCTTC
NA	TRBV19	NA	TRBJ2-5	CASSMGGQLKEGTQYF	TGTGCCAGTAGTATGGGGGGGCAGCTGAAGGAGGGGACCCAGTACTTC
NA	TRBV7-3	once	TRBJ2-6	CASSFAGATSGANVLTF	TGTGCCAGCAGCTTTGCAGGGGCCACCTCTGGGGCCAACGTCCTGACTTTC
NA	TRBV2	medium-sized	TRBJ2-1	CASSQGVGNEQFF	TGTGCCAGCTCGCAGGGAGTCGGCAATGAGCAGTTCTTC
NA	TRBV29-1	NA	TRBJ2-2	CSVRRERNTGELFF	TGCAGCGTTCGGAGGGAGCGAAACACCGGGGAGCTGTTTTTT
TRBD2	TRBV28	NA	TRBJ2-1	CASSLRLAGVNEQFF	TGTGCCAGCAGTTTAAGACTAGCGGGAGTAAATGAGCAGTTCTTC
TRBD1	TRBV6-1	many	TRBJ1-5	CASSRTGAMWGSNQPQHF	TGTGCCAGCAGTCGGACAGGGGCGATGTGGGGGTCCAATCAGCCCCAGCATTTT
TRBD1	TRBV19	medium-sized	TRBJ2-7	CASRPGGRDSYEQYF	TGTGCCAGTAGGCCAGGGGGACGAGACTCCTACGAGCAGTACTTC
TRBD2	TRBV20-1	once	TRBJ2-4	CSAREDGLAGALAKNIQYF	TGCAGTGCTAGAGAGGATGGTCTAGCGGGAGCTCTAGCCAAAAACATTCAGTACTTC
NA	TRBV5-5	NA	TRBJ2-3	CASSRGTVSTDTQYF	TGTGCCAGCAGCCGGGGGACAGTTAGCACAGATACGCAGTATTTT
NA	TRBV30	medium-sized	TRBJ1-2	CAWSGAYGYTF	TGTGCCTGGAGCGGGGCGTATGGCTACACCTTC
NA	TRBV20-1	NA	TRBJ1-2	CSVRDIKGLGDGYTF	TGCAGTGTTAGAGATATAAAGGGCCTTGGGGATGGCTACACCTTC
NA	TRBV19	NA	TRBJ2-2	CASSMGSSVELFF	TGTGCCAGTAGTATGGGCTCGTCCGTGGAGCTGTTTTTT
NA	TRBV27	NA	TRBJ2-7	CASSLGGGFLEQYF	TGTGCCAGCAGTTTGGGAGGGGGCTTCCTCGAGCAGTACTTC
NA	TRBV5-1	many	TRBJ2-5	CASSSGIGQLETQYF	TGCGCCAGCAGCTCAGGGATTGGACAGTTAGAGACCCAGTACTTC
NA	TRBV18	medium-sized	TRBJ2-3	CASVDSTDTQYF	TGTGCCAGCGTGGACAGCACAGATACGCAGTATTTT